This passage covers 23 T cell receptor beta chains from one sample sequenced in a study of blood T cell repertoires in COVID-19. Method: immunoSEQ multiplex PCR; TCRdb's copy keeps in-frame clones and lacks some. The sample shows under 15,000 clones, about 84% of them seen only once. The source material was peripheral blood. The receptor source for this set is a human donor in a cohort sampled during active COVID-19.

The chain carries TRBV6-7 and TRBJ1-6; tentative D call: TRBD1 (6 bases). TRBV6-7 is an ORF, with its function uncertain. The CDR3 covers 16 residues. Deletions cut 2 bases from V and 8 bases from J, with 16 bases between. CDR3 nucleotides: TGTGCCAGCAGTTACAATAGACAGGAACATTATTCACCCCTCCACTTT. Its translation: CASSYNRQEHYSPLHF.

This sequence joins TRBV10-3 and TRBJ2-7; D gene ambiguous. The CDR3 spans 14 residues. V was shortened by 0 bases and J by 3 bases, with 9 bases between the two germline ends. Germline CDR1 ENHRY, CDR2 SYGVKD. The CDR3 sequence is CAISESNNIYEQYF. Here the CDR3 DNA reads TGTGCCATCAGTGAGTCGAACAACATCTACGAGCAGTACTTC.

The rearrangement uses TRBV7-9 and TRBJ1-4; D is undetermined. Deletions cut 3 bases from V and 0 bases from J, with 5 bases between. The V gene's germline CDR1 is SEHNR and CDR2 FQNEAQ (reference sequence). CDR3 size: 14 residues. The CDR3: CASSFPATNEKLFF. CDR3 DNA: TGTGCCAGCAGCTTCCCAGCAACTAATGAAAAACTGTTTTTT. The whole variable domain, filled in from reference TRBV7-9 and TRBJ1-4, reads DTGVSQNPRHKITKRGQNVTFRCDPISEHNRLYWYRQTLGQGPEFLTYFQNEAQLEKSRLLSDRFSAERPKGSFSTLEIQRTEQGDSAMYLCASSFPATNEKLFFGSGTQLSVL.

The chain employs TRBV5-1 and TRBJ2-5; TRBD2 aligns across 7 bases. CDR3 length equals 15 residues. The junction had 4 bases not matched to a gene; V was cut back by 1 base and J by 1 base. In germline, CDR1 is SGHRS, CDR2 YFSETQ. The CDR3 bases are TGCGCCAGCAGCTTGCTTCCTAGCGGCCAAGAGACCCAGTACTTC. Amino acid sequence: CASSLLPSGQETQYF.

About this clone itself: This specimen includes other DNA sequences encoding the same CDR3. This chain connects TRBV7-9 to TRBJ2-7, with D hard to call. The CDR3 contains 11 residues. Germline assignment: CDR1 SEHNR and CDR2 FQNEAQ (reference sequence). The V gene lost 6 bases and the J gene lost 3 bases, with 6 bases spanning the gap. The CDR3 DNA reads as TGTGCCAGCAGTTTATACTACGAGCAGTACTTC. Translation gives CASSLYYEQYF.

CDR3 nucleotides: TGTGCCAGCTCACCTGCCGGGACTAGCGGCCACAATGAGCAGTTCTTC. Translated, it gives CASSPAGTSGHNEQFF. This chain uses TRBV18 with TRBJ2-1; 11 nucleotides line up with TRBD2. This CDR3 region has 16 residues. Germline V gene data show CDR1 as KGHSH and CDR2 as LQKENI. The J segment lost 5 bases and the V segment lost 3 bases, leaving 6 bases of the junction unmatched.

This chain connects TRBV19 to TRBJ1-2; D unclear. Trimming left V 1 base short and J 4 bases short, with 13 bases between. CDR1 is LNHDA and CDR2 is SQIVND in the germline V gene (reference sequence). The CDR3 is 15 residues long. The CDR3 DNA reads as TGTGCCAGTAGTATAGGCCGAAGCACCATCTATGGCTACACCTTC. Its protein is CASSIGRSTIYGYTF.

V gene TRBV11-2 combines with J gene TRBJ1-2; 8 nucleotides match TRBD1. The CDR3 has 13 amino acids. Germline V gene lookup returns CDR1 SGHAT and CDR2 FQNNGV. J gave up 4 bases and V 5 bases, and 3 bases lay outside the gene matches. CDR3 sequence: CASSDRGSYGYTF. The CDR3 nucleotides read TGTGCCAGCAGCGACAGGGGTAGCTATGGCTACACCTTC.

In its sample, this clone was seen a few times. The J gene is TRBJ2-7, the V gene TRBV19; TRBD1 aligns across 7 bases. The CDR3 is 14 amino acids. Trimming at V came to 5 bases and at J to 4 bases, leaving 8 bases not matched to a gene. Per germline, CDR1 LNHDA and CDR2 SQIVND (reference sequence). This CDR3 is CASSPGTALYEQYF. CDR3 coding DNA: TGTGCCAGTAGTCCCGGGACAGCCTTATACGAGCAGTACTTC.

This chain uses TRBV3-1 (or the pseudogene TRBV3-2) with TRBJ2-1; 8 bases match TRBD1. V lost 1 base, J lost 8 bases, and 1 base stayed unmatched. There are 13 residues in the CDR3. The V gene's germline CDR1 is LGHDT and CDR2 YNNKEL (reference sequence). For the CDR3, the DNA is TGTGCCAGCAGCCAAGGGACAGGGTATGAGCAGTTCTTC. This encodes CASSQGTGYEQFF.

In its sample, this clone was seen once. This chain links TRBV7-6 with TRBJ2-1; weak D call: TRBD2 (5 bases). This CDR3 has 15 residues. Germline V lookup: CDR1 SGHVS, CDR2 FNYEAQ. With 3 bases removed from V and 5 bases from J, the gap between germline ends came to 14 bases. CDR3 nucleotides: TGTGCCAGCAGCTTTGCCTGGGGAGACCACAATGAGCAGTTCTTC. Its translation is CASSFAWGDHNEQFF.

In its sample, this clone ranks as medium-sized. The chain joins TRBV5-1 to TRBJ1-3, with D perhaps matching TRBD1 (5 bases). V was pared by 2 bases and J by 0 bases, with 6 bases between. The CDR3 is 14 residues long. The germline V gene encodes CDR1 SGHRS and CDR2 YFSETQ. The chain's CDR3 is CASSFDSSGNTIYF. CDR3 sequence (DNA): TGCGCCAGCAGCTTTGACAGCTCTGGAAACACCATATATTTT.

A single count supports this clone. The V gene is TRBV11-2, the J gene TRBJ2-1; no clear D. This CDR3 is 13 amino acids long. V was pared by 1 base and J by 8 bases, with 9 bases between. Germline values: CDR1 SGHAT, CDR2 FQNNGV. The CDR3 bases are TGTGCCAGCAGCTTAGGGCTAGGCGATGAGCAGTTCTTC. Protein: CASSLGLGDEQFF. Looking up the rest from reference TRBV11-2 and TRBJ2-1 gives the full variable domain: EAGVAQSPRYKIIEKRQSVAFWCNPISGHATLYWYQQILGQGPKLLIQFQNNGVVDDSQLPKDRFSAERLKGVDSTLKIQPAKLEDSAVYLCASSLGLGDEQFFGPGTRLTVL.

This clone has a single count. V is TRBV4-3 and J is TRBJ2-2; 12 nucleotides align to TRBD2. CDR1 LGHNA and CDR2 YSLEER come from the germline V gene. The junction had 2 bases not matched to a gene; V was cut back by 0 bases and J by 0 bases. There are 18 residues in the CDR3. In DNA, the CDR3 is TGCGCCAGCAGCCAAGATCTAGCGGGAGGGACGAACACCGGGGAGCTGTTTTTT. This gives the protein CASSQDLAGGTNTGELFF.

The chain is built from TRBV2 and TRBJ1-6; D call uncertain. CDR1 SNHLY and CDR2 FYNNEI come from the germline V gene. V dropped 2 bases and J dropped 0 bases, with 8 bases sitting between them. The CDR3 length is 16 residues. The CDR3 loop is CASSESSSSYNSPLHF. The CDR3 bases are TGTGCCAGCAGTGAATCGAGTAGCTCCTATAATTCACCCCTCCACTTT.

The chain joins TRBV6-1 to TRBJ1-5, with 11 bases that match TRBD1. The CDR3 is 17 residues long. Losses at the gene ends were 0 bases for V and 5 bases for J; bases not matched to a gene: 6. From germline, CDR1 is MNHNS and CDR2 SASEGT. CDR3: CASSEALGQGGYQPQHF. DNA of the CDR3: TGTGCCAGCAGTGAAGCGTTGGGACAGGGGGGCTATCAGCCCCAGCATTTT.

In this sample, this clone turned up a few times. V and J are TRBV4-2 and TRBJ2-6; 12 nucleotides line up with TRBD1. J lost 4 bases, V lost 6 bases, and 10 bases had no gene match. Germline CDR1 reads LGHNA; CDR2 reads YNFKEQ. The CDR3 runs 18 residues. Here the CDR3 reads CASSKWGQGASGANVLTF. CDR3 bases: TGTGCCAGCAGTAAGTGGGGACAGGGGGCGTCGGGGGCCAACGTCCTGACTTTC.

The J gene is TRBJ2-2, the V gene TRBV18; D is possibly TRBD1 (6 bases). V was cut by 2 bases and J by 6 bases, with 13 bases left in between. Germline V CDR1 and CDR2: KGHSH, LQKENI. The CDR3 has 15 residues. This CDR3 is CASSPKRGIAGELFF. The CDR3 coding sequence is TGTGCCAGCTCACCAAAAAGGGGGATCGCCGGGGAGCTGTTTTTT. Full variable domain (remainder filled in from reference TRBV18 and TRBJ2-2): NAGVMQNPRHLVRRRGQEARLRCSPMKGHSHVYWYRQLPEEGLKFMVYLQKENIIDESGMPKERFSAEFPKEGPSILRIQQVVRGDSAAYFCASSPKRGIAGELFFGEGSRLTVL.

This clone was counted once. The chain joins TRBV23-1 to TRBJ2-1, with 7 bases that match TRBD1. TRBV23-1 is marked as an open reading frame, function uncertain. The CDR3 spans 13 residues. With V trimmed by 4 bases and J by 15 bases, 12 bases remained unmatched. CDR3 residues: CASSRETDRQPFF. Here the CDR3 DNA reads TGCGCCAGCAGTCGGGAAACGGACAGGCAGCCGTTCTTC.

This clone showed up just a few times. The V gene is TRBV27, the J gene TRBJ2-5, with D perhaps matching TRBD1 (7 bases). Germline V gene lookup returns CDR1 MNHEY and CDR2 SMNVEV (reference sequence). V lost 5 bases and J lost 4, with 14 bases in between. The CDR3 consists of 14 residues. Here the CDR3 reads CASSAGQTLETQYF. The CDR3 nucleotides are TGTGCCAGCAGTGCGGGACAGACATTAGAGACCCAGTACTTC.

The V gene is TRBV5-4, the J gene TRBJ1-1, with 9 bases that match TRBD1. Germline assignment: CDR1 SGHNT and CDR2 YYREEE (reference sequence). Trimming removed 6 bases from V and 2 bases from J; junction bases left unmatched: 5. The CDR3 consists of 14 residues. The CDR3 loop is CASNGQGRNTEAFF. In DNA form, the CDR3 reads TGTGCCAGCAACGGACAGGGGCGAAACACTGAAGCTTTCTTT.

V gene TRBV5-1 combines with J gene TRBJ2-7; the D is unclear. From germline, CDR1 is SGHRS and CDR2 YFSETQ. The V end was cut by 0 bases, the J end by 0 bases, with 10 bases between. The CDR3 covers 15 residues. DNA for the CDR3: TGCGCCAGCAGCTTGGGCGGAAAGGTCTCCTACGAGCAGTACTTC. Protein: CASSLGGKVSYEQYF.

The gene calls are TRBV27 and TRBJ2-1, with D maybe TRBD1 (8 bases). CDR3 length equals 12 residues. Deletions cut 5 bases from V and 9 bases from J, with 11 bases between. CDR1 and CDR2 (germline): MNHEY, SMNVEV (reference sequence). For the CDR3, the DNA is TGTGCCAGCAGTACAGGGGGGGGTGAGCAGTTCTTC. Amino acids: CASSTGGGEQFF.